Listed below are T cell receptor beta chains from one sample, sequenced in a study of T-cell reconstitution after alpha-beta-depleted transplantation in children. Each CDR3 protein gets one entry after TCRdb re-called the PCR reads with MiXCR. The sample contains about 300,000 distinct CDR3 sequences, roughly a tenth of which appear only once. The source material was PBMCs, sampled before TCRalphabeta/CD19-depleted stem cell transplant. The receptors were gathered from a boy under two years old with acute myeloid leukemia, due to receive a stem cell transplant. CDR3s include the opening cysteine and the closing phenylalanine or tryptophan. The D gene is left open where the match is weak. Rows may omit the clone size; those that give it use once, few, many or a size class.

TRBJ2-6 few TRBV18 TRBD1 CASSPWTGRSGANVLTF TGTGCCAGCTCACCCTGGACAGGGCGCTCTGGGGCCAACGTCCTGACTTTC
TRBJ2-3 few TRBV12-5 TRBD1 CASGSDRGTDTQYF TGTGCTAGTGGGTCGGACAGGGGCACAGATACGCAGTATTTT
TRBJ2-7 few TRBV7-6 TRBD1 CASSLAPQGHEQYF TGTGCCAGCAGCTTAGCCCCACAGGGGCACGAGCAGTACTTC
TRBJ2-3 many TRBV5-1 - CASSLGNAGGATDTQYF TGCGCCAGCAGCTTGGGTAACGCCGGGGGAGCGACAGATACGCAGTATTTT
TRBJ1-4 many TRBV28 - CASRILTGTYPYTNEKLFF TGTGCCAGCAGAATACTTACCGGGACGTACCCGTACACGAATGAAAAACTGTTTTTT
TRBJ2-1 many TRBV18 TRBD2 CASSPPGLDSYNEQFF TGTGCCAGCTCACCTCCGGGACTAGACTCCTACAATGAGCAGTTCTTC
TRBJ2-1 few TRBV5-1 - CASSISTPPEQFF TGCGCCAGCAGCATTTCCACACCTCCGGAGCAGTTCTTC
TRBJ2-5 many TRBV7-9 TRBD1 CASSLGDRGQRTQYF TGTGCCAGCAGCTTAGGGGACAGGGGGCAGCGGACCCAGTACTTC
TRBJ1-4 few TRBV20-1 - CSARDRQVHEKLFF TGCAGTGCTAGAGATCGGCAGGTGCATGAAAAACTGTTTTTT
TRBJ2-7 - TRBV18 - CVSSPDGIGEQYF TGTGTCAGCTCACCGGACGGCATCGGGGAGCAGTACTTC
TRBJ2-2 - TRBV12-3/TRBV12-4 TRBD2 CASSLWASGGNTGELFF TGTGCCAGCAGTTTATGGGCTAGCGGGGGGAACACCGGGGAGCTGTTTTTT
TRBJ2-5 few TRBV20-1 - CSAGGTRQETQYF TGCAGTGCTGGCGGGACAAGGCAAGAGACCCAGTACTTC
TRBJ2-2 many TRBV6-2/TRBV6-3 TRBD1 CASRGRGGRTGELFF TGTGCCAGCAGGGGTAGAGGGGGCCGGACCGGGGAGCTGTTTTTT
TRBJ2-1 few TRBV5-1 TRBD2 CASSLDWASGGNEQFF TGCGCCAGCAGCTTGGATTGGGCTAGCGGGGGCAATGAGCAGTTCTTC
TRBJ2-7 many TRBV7-2 - CASSSLWTGVSHEQYF TGTGCCAGCAGCTCGCTTTGGACGGGAGTGTCTCACGAGCAGTACTTC
TRBJ2-7 few TRBV5-1 - CASSLVYTSYEQYF TGCGCCAGCAGCTTGGTTTACACCTCCTACGAGCAGTACTTC
TRBJ2-7 - TRBV19 - CASSKDSLYEQYF TGTGCCAGTAGTAAGGACAGCCTCTACGAGCAGTACTTC
TRBJ2-1 many TRBV28 - CASRGGLGGGAGNEQFF TGTGCCAGCAGGGGGGGTTTGGGAGGGGGTGCGGGAAATGAGCAGTTCTTC
TRBJ2-1 few TRBV7-3 TRBD1 CASSSTGTGHGNEQFF TGTGCCAGCAGCTCGACCGGGACAGGACATGGCAATGAGCAGTTCTTC
TRBJ2-7 few TRBV30 - CAWSKGGRGYEQYF TGTGCCTGGAGTAAGGGTGGCAGGGGCTACGAGCAGTACTTC
TRBJ2-7 many TRBV5-1 TRBD1 CASPRDRDYEQYF TGCGCCAGCCCCCGGGACAGAGATTACGAGCAGTACTTC
TRBJ2-5 many TRBV3-1 - CASSQVAVQETQYF TGTGCCAGCAGCCAAGTAGCGGTTCAAGAGACCCAGTACTTC
TRBJ2-7 many TRBV9 - CASSTRALDKQYF TGTGCCAGCAGCACACGGGCCCTCGACAAGCAGTACTTC
TRBJ2-7 many TRBV20-1 - CSARAPRLDYEQYF TGCAGTGCTAGAGCCCCCCGACTAGACTACGAGCAGTACTTC
TRBJ2-1 many TRBV5-1 - CASSLVGSLYNEQFF TGCGCCAGCAGCTTGGTGGGTTCCCTCTACAATGAGCAGTTCTTC
TRBJ2-7 - TRBV6-2/TRBV6-3 - CASSFPTELSYEQYF TGTGCCAGCAGTTTTCCGACCGAGCTCTCCTACGAGCAGTACTTC
TRBJ1-1 many TRBV12-3/TRBV12-4 TRBD1 CASSFRTGNTEAFF TGTGCCAGCAGTTTTCGGACAGGGAACACTGAAGCTTTCTTT
TRBJ1-5 many TRBV12-3/TRBV12-4 - CASTMGSASNQPQHF TGTGCCAGCACCATGGGCAGTGCTAGCAATCAGCCCCAGCATTTT
TRBJ2-7 many TRBV4-3 - CASSQGVQSYEQYF TGCGCCAGCAGCCAAGGGGTTCAAAGCTACGAGCAGTACTTC
TRBJ2-3 - TRBV5-1 TRBD2 CASSFLTSQFEDTQYF TGCGCCAGCAGCTTCCTGACTAGCCAGTTTGAGGATACGCAGTATTTT
TRBJ2-7 few TRBV5-1 - CASSSQGFEQYF TGCGCCAGCAGCTCCCAGGGATTCGAGCAGTACTTC
TRBJ2-7 many TRBV27 - CVSSSTQRPYEQYF TGTGTCAGCAGTTCTACCCAGCGCCCATACGAGCAGTACTTC
TRBJ1-6 few TRBV28 TRBD1 CASRPGQVNSPLHF TGTGCCAGCAGACCGGGACAGGTGAATTCACCCCTCCACTTT
TRBJ1-5 - TRBV24-1 - CATSGGASNQPQHF TGTGCCACCAGTGGGGGGGCGAGCAATCAGCCCCAGCATTTT
TRBJ2-1 few TRBV11-2 - CASSLVGRRVYNEQFF TGTGCCAGCAGCTTAGTCGGGCGGAGGGTCTACAATGAGCAGTTCTTC
TRBJ2-7 many TRBV5-1 - CASSLSGDPYEQYF TGCGCCAGCAGCTTGTCCGGGGATCCTTACGAGCAGTACTTC
TRBJ2-5 many TRBV5-1 - CASSFPGQQETQYF TGCGCCAGCAGCTTTCCCGGACAGCAAGAGACCCAGTACTTC
TRBJ2-3 many TRBV6-5 TRBD2 CASSYSTLAGPSTDTQYF TGTGCCAGCAGTTACTCCACCCTAGCGGGCCCCAGCACAGATACGCAGTATTTT
TRBJ2-6 many TRBV9 - CASSPGGGSPSGANVLTF TGTGCCAGCAGCCCAGGGGGGGGGAGCCCCTCTGGGGCCAACGTCCTGACTTTC
TRBJ2-2 few TRBV28 - CASSPTPKGVGELFF TGTGCCAGCAGTCCCACCCCGAAGGGAGTCGGGGAGCTGTTTTTT
TRBJ2-1 many TRBV12-3/TRBV12-4 TRBD1 CASSVAVRGLLNEQFF TGTGCCAGCAGCGTTGCCGTGAGGGGGCTATTAAATGAGCAGTTCTTC
TRBJ2-7 many TRBV10-2 TRBD1 CASSDPGQAFYEQYF TGCGCCAGCAGTGATCCGGGACAGGCCTTCTACGAGCAGTACTTC
TRBJ2-3 many TRBV29-1 - CSVDKDLSVRTDTQYF TGCAGCGTTGATAAGGACCTCTCGGTACGCACAGATACGCAGTATTTT
TRBJ2-2 many TRBV24-1 - CATSDFSGKGTGELFF TGTGCCACCAGTGATTTTTCAGGGAAGGGCACCGGGGAGCTGTTTTTT
TRBJ2-2 many TRBV6-1 TRBD1 CASSGTGGAGELFF TGTGCCAGCAGTGGGACAGGTGGGGCCGGGGAGCTGTTTTTT
TRBJ2-1 many TRBV7-3 - CASSLTGPNEQFF TGTGCCAGCAGCTTAACCGGGCCGAATGAGCAGTTCTTC
TRBJ2-1 many TRBV6-1 TRBD1 CAISGTGSYYNEQFF TGTGCCATCTCCGGGACAGGGTCTTACTACAATGAGCAGTTCTTC
TRBJ2-2 many TRBV20-1 - CSAREWGARTGELFF TGCAGTGCTAGAGAGTGGGGGGCGCGTACCGGGGAGCTGTTTTTT
TRBJ1-5 few TRBV5-1 - CASSLRGSQPQHF TGCGCCAGCAGCTTAAGGGGCTCTCAGCCCCAGCATTTT
TRBJ2-7 many TRBV12-3/TRBV12-4 - CASSYDPNSYEQYF TGTGCCAGCAGTTATGATCCGAACTCCTACGAGCAGTACTTC
TRBJ1-1 few TRBV29-1 - CSVEDQATEAFF TGCAGCGTTGAAGACCAAGCCACTGAAGCTTTCTTT
TRBJ2-1 many TRBV7-2 TRBD2 CASSLASGGGPYNEQFF TGTGCCAGCAGCTTAGCATCGGGCGGGGGACCCTACAATGAGCAGTTCTTC
TRBJ2-5 few TRBV5-1 - CASSSRQGIQETQYF TGCGCCAGCAGCTCCCGCCAGGGGATACAAGAGACCCAGTACTTC
TRBJ2-4 many TRBV7-2 TRBD1 CASTLSTGTAKNIQYF TGTGCCAGCACCTTATCGACAGGGACAGCCAAAAACATTCAGTACTTC
TRBJ2-3 many TRBV11-2 TRBD2 CASSLDQRGGTSTDTQYF TGTGCCAGCAGCTTAGACCAGCGGGGGGGGACTAGCACAGATACGCAGTATTTT
TRBJ2-5 many TRBV12-3/TRBV12-4 - CASSLSGEYQETQYF TGTGCCAGCAGTTTAAGTGGGGAGTACCAAGAGACCCAGTACTTC
TRBJ1-2 - TRBV7-8 - CASSLGVADGYTF TGTGCCAGCAGCTTAGGTGTGGCAGATGGCTACACCTTC
TRBJ2-1 many TRBV12-3/TRBV12-4 - CASRSTRPHEQFF TGTGCCAGCAGGTCTACCCGTCCGCATGAGCAGTTCTTC